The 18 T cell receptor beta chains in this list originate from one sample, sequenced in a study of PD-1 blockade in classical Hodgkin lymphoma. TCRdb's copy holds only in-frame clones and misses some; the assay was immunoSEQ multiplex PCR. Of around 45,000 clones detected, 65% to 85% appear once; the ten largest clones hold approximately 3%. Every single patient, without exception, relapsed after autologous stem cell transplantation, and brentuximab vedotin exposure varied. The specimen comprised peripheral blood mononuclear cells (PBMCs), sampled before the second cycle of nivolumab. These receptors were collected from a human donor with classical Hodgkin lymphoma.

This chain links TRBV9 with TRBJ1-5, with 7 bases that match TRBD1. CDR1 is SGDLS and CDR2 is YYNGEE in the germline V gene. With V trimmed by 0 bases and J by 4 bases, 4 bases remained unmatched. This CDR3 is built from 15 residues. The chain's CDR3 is CASSVAGGGNQPQHF. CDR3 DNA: TGTGCCAGCAGCGTAGCAGGGGGAGGAAATCAGCCCCAGCATTTT. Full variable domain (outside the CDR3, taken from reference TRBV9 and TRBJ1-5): DSGVTQTPKHLITATGQRVTLRCSPRSGDLSVYWYQQSLDQGLQFLIQYYNGEERAKGNILERFSAQQFPDLHSELNLSSLELGDSALYFCASSVAGGGNQPQHFGDGTRLSIL.

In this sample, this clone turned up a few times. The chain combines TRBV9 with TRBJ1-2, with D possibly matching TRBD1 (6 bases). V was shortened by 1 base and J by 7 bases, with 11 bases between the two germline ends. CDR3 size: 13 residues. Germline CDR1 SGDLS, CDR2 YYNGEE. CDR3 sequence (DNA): TGTGCCAGCAGCGTAACAGGGTTGAGTGGCTACACCTTC. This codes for CASSVTGLSGYTF.

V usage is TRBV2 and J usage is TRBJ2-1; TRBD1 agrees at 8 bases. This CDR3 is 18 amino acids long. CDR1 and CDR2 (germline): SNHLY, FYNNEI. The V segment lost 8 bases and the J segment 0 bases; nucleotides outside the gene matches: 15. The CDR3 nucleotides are TGTGCCAGCTCATGGCCGGACAGGGAGTCTCTCTCCTACAATGAGCAGTTCTTC. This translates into CASSWPDRESLSYNEQFF.

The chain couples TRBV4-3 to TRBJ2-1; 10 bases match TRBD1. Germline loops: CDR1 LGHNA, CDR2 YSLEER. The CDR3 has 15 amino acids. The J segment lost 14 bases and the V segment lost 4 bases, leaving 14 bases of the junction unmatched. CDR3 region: CASSRSLTGQGNEFF. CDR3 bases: TGCGCCAGCAGCCGCAGTCTTACGGGACAGGGGAACGAGTTCTTC.

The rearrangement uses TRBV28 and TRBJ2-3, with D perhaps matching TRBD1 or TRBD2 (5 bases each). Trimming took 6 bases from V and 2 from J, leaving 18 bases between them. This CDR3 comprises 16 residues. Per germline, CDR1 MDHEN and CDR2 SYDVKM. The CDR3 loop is CASSRDIPGPTDTQYF. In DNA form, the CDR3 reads TGTGCCAGCAGCCGTGACATCCCGGGGCCCACAGATACGCAGTATTTT.

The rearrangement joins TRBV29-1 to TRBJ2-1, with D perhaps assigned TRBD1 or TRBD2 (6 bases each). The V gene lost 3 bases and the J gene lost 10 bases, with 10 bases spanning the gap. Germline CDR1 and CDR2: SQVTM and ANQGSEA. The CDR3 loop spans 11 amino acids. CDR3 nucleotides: TGCAGCGTTGAGGGGGGCAGCGAGCAGTTCTTC. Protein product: CSVEGGSEQFF.

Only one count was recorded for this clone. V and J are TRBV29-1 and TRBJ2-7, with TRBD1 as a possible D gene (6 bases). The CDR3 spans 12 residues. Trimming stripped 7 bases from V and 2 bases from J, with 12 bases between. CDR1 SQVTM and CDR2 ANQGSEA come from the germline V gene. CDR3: CSATQGPYEQYF. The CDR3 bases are TGCAGCGCTACACAGGGACCCTACGAGCAGTACTTC.

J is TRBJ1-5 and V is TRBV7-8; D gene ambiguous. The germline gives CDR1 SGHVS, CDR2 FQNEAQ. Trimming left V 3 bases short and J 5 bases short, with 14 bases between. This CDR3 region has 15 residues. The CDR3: CASSLFPRGDQPQHF. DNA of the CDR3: TGTGCCAGCAGCTTGTTCCCTCGGGGTGATCAGCCCCAGCATTTT.

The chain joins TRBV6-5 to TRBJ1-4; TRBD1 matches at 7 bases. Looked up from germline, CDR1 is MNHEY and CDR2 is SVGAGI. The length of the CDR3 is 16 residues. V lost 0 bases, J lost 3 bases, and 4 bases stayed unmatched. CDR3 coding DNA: TGTGCCAGCAGTTACTCGGGAACAGGGGCTAATGAAAAACTGTTTTTT. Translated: CASSYSGTGANEKLFF.

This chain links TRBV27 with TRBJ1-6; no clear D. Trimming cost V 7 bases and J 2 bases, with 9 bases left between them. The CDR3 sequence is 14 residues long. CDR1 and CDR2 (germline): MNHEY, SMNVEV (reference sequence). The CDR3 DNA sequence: TGTGCCAGCAACGAGAATGCCTATAATTCACCCCTCCACTTT. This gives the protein CASNENAYNSPLHF.

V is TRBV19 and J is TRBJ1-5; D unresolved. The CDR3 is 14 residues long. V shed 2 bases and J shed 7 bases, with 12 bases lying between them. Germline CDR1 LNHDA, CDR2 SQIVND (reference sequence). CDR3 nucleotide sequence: TGTGCCAGTAGTATAAGGGAAAATAAACAGCCCCAGCATTTT. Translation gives CASSIRENKQPQHF.

The CDR3 nucleotides are TGTGCCAGCAGCCTGACTAGCGGGGGGAACAATGAGCAGTTCTTC. Translation: CASSLTSGGNNEQFF. This chain links TRBV7-3 with TRBJ2-1, with TRBD2 identical over 13 bases. CDR3 length equals 15 residues. CDR1 is SGHTA, CDR2 FQGTGA, per germline. Trimming cost V 5 bases and J 5 bases; bases outside gene matches: 3.

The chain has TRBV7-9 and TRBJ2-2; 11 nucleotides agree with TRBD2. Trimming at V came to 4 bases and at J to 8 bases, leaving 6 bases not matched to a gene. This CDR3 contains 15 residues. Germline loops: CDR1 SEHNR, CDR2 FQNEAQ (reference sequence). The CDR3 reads CASSSRLAGTGELFF. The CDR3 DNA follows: TGTGCCAGCAGCTCGCGACTAGCGGGAACGGGGGAGCTGTTTTTT.

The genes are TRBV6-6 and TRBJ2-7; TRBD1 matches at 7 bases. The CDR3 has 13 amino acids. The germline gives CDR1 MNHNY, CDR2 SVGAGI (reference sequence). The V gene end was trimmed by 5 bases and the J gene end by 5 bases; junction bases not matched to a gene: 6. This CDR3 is CASSDWGQNEQYF. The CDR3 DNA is TGTGCCAGCAGTGACTGGGGACAGAACGAGCAGTACTTC.

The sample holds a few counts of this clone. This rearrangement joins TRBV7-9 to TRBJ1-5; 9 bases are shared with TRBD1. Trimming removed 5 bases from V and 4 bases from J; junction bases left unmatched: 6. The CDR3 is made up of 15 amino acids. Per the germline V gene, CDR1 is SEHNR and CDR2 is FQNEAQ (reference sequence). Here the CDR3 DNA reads TGTGCCAGCAGCCTCGGGACAGGGAAGAATCAGCCCCAGCATTTT. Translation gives CASSLGTGKNQPQHF.

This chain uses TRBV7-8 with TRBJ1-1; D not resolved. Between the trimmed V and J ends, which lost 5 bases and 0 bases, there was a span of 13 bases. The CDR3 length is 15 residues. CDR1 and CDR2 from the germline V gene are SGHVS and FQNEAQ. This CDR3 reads CASSPGIGMNTEAFF. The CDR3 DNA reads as TGTGCCAGCAGCCCTGGCATAGGGATGAACACTGAAGCTTTCTTT.

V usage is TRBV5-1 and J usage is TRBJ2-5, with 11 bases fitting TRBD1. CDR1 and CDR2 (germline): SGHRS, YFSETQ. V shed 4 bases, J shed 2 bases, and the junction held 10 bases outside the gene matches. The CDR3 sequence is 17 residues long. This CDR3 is CASSEGFRDRGQETQYF. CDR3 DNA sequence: TGCGCCAGCAGCGAGGGGTTTCGGGACAGGGGGCAAGAGACCCAGTACTTC.

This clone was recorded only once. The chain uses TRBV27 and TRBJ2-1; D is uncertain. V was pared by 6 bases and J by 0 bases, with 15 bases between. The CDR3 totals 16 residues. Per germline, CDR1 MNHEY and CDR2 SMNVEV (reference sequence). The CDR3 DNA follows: TGTGCCAGCAGCCCCCCGCAGATGAGCTCCTACAATGAGCAGTTCTTC. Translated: CASSPPQMSSYNEQFF.